This TCR beta chain emerged from a study of tumor-infiltrating lymphocytes in primary liver carcinoma. Study outcomes and limitations: Tumor region pairs outstripped tumor-adjacent and tumor-blood pairs in overlap.

On this clonotype itself: What it binds is unknown. At one boundary the junction diverges from the germline segment, which might be a read error.

TCR beta cDNA was reverse-transcribed from 450 to 500 ng of total RNA. The reaction used a constant-region primer and ProtoScript II reverse transcriptase. Sequencing libraries for TCR beta derived from three nested multiplex PCR rounds that used slightly modified ARM-PCR. TRBV1-TRBV30 forward primers and a C-beta reverse primer were used in the first two PCR rounds, which each ran for 10 cycles. In TCRdb, the multiplex PCR reads were re-called with MiXCR into one record per CDR3 protein. The table has under 110,000 distinct CDR3 sequences, 65% to 75% seen once. Joint extraction of RNA and DNA used roughly 18-34 mg of bulk tissue that was unsorted. Five separate regions were sampled from each tumor. CDR1 is SQVTM, CDR2 ANQGSEA, per germline. The CDR3 totals 11 residues.

The sample comprised liver tumor tissue from sampling region 2. This sample's subset: tumor region T2, inferior pole. This receptor was obtained from a woman aged 60-75 years with primary liver carcinoma and hepatitis B virus infection. V and J are TRBV29-1 and TRBJ2-5; D is unresolved. The CDR3 is CSVEGIETQYF. CDR3 nucleotide sequence: TGCAGCGTTGAGGGAATAGAGACCCAATACTTC. The full variable domain, with the rest looked up from reference TRBV29-1 and TRBJ2-5, is SAVISQKPSRDICQRGTSLTIQCQVDSQVTMMFWYRQQPGQSLTLIATANQGSEATYESGFVIDKFPISRPNLTFSTLTVSNMSPEDSSIYLCSVEGIETQYFGPGTRLLVL.